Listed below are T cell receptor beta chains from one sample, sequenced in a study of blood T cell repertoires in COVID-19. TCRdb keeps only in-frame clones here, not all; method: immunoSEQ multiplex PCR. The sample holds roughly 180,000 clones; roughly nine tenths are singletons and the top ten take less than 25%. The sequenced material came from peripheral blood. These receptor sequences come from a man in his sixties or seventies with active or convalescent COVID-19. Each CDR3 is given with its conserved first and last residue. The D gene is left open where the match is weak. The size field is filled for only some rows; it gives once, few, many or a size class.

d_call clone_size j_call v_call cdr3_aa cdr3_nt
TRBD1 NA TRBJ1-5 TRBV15 CATSRDRGLGQPQHF TGTGCCACCAGCAGAGATAGGGGGCTTGGTCAGCCCCAGCATTTT
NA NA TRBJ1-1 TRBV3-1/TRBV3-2 CASSQDVAVAEAFF TGTGCCAGCAGCCAAGATGTAGCAGTAGCTGAAGCTTTCTTT
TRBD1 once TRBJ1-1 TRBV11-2 CASSSDRGGLTEAFF TGTGCCAGCAGCTCCGACAGGGGTGGATTGACTGAAGCTTTCTTT
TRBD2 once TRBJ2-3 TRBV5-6 CASSRWTSLVSTDTQYF TGTGCCAGCAGCCGATGGACTAGCCTGGTTAGCACAGATACGCAGTATTTT
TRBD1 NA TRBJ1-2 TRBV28 CATSTGGYYGYTF TGTGCCACCTCCACAGGGGGCTACTATGGCTACACCTTC
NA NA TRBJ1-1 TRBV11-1 CASSHQGARNTEAFF TGTGCCAGCAGCCATCAGGGCGCCCGAAACACTGAAGCTTTCTTT
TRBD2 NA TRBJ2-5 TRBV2 CASSDRGGLAGVRGGTQYF TGTGCCAGCAGTGACCGGGGAGGACTAGCGGGAGTCCGCGGGGGGACCCAGTACTTC
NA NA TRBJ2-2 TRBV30 CAWGGRANTGELFF TGTGCCTGGGGGGGCAGGGCTAACACCGGGGAGCTGTTTTTT
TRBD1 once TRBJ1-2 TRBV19 CASSSRDRLYGYTF TGTGCCAGTAGTTCCCGGGACAGGCTTTATGGCTACACCTTC
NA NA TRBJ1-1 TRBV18 CASSPQGGWAEAFF TGTGCCAGCTCCCCGCAGGGAGGTTGGGCTGAAGCTTTCTTT
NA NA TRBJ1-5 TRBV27 CASSYRGLNNQPQHF TGTGCCAGCAGTTATAGAGGGTTAAACAATCAGCCCCAGCATTTT
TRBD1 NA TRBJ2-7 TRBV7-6 CASSFTTGGYEQYF TGTGCCAGCAGCTTTACGACAGGGGGATACGAGCAGTACTTC
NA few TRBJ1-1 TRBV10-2 CASTERNTEAFF TGCGCCAGCACGGAGCGGAACACTGAAGCTTTCTTT
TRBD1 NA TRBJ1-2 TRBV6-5 CASSKPGQGKDGYTF TGTGCCAGCAGTAAACCGGGACAGGGAAAGGATGGCTACACCTTC
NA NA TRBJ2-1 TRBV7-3 CASSLDGSGSYNEQFF TGTGCCAGCAGCTTAGATGGGAGTGGCTCCTACAATGAGCAGTTCTTC
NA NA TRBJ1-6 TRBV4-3 CASTNRDSYNSPLHF TGCGCCAGCACCAACAGGGACTCCTATAATTCACCCCTCCACTTT
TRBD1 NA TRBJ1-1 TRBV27 CASTGQANTEAFF TGTGCCAGCACCGGACAGGCGAACACTGAAGCTTTCTTT
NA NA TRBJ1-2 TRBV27 CASSFGGSYGYTF TGTGCCAGCAGTTTTGGTGGCTCCTATGGCTACACCTTC
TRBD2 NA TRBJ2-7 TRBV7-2 CASSPRVPAGASYEQYF TGTGCCAGCAGCCCGCGGGTGCCAGCGGGAGCTTCCTACGAGCAGTACTTC
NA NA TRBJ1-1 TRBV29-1 CSVQITEAFF TGCAGCGTGCAGATCACTGAAGCTTTCTTT
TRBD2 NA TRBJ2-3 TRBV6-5 CASSIREGPDTQYF TGTGCCAGCAGTATCCGGGAGGGCCCAGATACGCAGTATTTT
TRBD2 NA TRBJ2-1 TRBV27 CASSPGRGREFF TGTGCCAGCAGCCCGGGGAGGGGACGGGAGTTCTTC
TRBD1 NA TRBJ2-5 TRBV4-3 CASSQVGQGLQETQYF TGCGCCAGCAGCCAAGTGGGACAGGGCCTCCAAGAGACCCAGTACTTC
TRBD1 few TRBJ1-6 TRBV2 CASRPGTGENSPLHF TGTGCCAGTCGTCCGGGGACAGGGGAAAATTCACCCCTCCACTTT
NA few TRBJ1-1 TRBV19 CASSIGGLNTEAFF TGTGCCAGTAGTATTGGGGGACTTAACACTGAAGCTTTCTTT
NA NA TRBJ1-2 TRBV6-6 CASSLTGTTTF TGTGCCAGCAGCCTTACCGGCACTACGACCTTC
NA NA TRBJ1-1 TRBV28 CASSLFSRGVGNTEAFF TGTGCCAGCAGTCTCTTTAGCAGGGGTGTCGGGAACACTGAAGCTTTCTTT
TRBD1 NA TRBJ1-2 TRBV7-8 CASSLAGTGGYSGYTF TGTGCCAGCAGCTTGGCCGGGACAGGGGGTTATAGTGGCTACACCTTC
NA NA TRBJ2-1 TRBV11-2 CASSLGGPINEQFF TGTGCCAGCAGCTTAGGTGGCCCCATCAATGAGCAGTTCTTC
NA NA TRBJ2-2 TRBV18 CASSNTPRGVQGRDTGELFF TGTGCCAGCTCAAATACCCCCCGTGGGGTGCAGGGTCGGGACACCGGGGAGCTGTTTTTT
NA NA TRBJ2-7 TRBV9 CASSRGGTGLFYEQYF TGTGCCAGCAGCCGCGGGGGGACAGGGCTGTTCTACGAGCAGTACTTC
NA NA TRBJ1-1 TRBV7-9 CASSLRQSKRVTEAFF TGTGCCAGCAGCTTAAGACAGTCGAAGCGAGTGACTGAAGCTTTCTTT
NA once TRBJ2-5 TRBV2 CASSVGSQTQYF TGTGCCAGCAGTGTGGGGAGTCAGACCCAGTACTTC
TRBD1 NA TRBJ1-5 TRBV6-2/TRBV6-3 CASSSRLGQGTNQPQHF TGTGCCAGCAGTTCTCGCCTAGGACAGGGAACTAATCAGCCCCAGCATTTT
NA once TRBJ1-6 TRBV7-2 CASSLVSAGDSPLHF TGTGCCAGCAGCTTAGTGTCGGCGGGGGATTCACCCCTCCACTTT
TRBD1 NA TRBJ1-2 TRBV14 CASSQVVRQGYGYTF TGTGCCAGCAGCCAAGTTGTGCGACAGGGTTATGGCTACACCTTC
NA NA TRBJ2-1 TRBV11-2 CASSSSTWQRIIYNEQFF TGTGCCAGCAGCTCGTCCACATGGCAGAGGATTATCTACAATGAGCAGTTCTTC
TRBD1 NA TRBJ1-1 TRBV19 CASRWGQLGTEAFF TGTGCCAGTAGGTGGGGACAGCTTGGGACTGAAGCTTTCTTT
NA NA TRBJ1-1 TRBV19 CASSGGRGLTEAFF TGTGCCAGTTCGGGCGGAAGGGGTTTGACTGAAGCTTTCTTT
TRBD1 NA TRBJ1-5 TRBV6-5 CASSWDSSNQPQHF TGTGCCAGCAGCTGGGACAGTAGTAATCAGCCCCAGCATTTT